This passage covers 8 T cell receptor beta chains from one sample sequenced in a study of blood T cell repertoires in COVID-19. This table comes from immunoSEQ multiplex PCR, and its TCRdb copy is limited to in-frame clones, with some not included. Of roughly 250,000 clones listed, around 89% were seen once; the top ten hold just under 9%. The specimen was PBMCs or T cells enriched from blood (not recorded which). The origin of the receptors is a man aged 40-55 years who had recovered from COVID-19.

This chain connects TRBV10-2 to TRBJ1-4, with D possibly TRBD1 on 6 matching bases. V lost 6 bases to trimming and J lost 0 bases, with 14 bases between them. The CDR3 has 16 residues. The germline V gene encodes CDR1 WSHSY and CDR2 SAAADI. In DNA, the CDR3 is TGCGCCAGCAGAGCCGGGACAACAACAACTAATGAAAAACTGTTTTTT. Amino acids: CASRAGTTTTNEKLFF.

This rearrangement joins TRBV4-1 to TRBJ2-2; the D is unclear. This CDR3 region has 15 residues. V lost 0 bases and J 8 bases, leaving 13 bases between the germline ends. Germline loops: CDR1 MGHRA, CDR2 YSYEKL. The chain's CDR3 is CASSQDGQVRGELFF. CDR3 coding DNA: TGCGCCAGCAGCCAAGATGGGCAGGTCCGAGGGGAGCTGTTTTTT.

The chain couples TRBV7-3 to TRBJ2-5; D may be TRBD2 (6 bases). The germline V gene has CDR1 SGHTA and CDR2 FQGTGA. With 2 bases removed from V and 5 bases from J, the gap between germline ends came to 12 bases. The CDR3 totals 14 residues. Here the CDR3 reads CASSLSASAETQYF. In DNA, the CDR3 is TGTGCCAGCAGCTTATCGGCTAGCGCGGAGACCCAGTACTTC.

The CDR3 is CASSLGLAGVRNEQFF. In DNA, the CDR3 is TGTGCCAGCAGTTTGGGACTAGCGGGAGTCAGGAATGAGCAGTTCTTC. This rearrangement joins TRBV27 to TRBJ2-1, with TRBD2 matching 14 bases. Germline loops: CDR1 MNHEY, CDR2 SMNVEV (reference sequence). Germline trimming cut 3 bases from V and 7 bases from J; bases unmatched to any gene: 5. This CDR3 region has 16 residues.

The J gene is TRBJ2-2, the V gene TRBV11-2; 9 bases agree with TRBD1. Germline assignment: CDR1 SGHAT and CDR2 FQNNGV. J lost 1 base, V lost 5 bases, and 5 bases had no gene match. This CDR3 region has 16 residues. For the CDR3, the DNA is TGTGCCAGCAGCCAGCGGGACAGGGAGAACACCGGGGAGCTGTTTTTT. Protein product: CASSQRDRENTGELFF. The variable domain in full, completed from reference TRBV11-2 and TRBJ2-2, reads EAGVAQSPRYKIIEKRQSVAFWCNPISGHATLYWYQQILGQGPKLLIQFQNNGVVDDSQLPKDRFSAERLKGVDSTLKIQPAKLEDSAVYLCASSQRDRENTGELFFGEGSRLTVL.

V is TRBV29-1 and J is TRBJ1-1, with 8 nucleotides matching TRBD1. CDR1 is SQVTM, CDR2 ANQGSEA, per germline. V lost 4 bases and J lost 6; bases outside the gene matches: 4. The CDR3 covers 12 residues. CDR3 sequence (DNA): TGCAGCGTTGGGCAGGGGGCCGCTGAAGCTTTCTTT. This sequence encodes CSVGQGAAEAFF.

The rearrangement uses TRBV27 and TRBJ2-5, with a weak D call TRBD1 (6 bases). V lost 2 bases and J lost 2, with 9 bases in between. This CDR3 has 14 residues. Germline V gene data show CDR1 as MNHEY and CDR2 as SMNVEV (reference sequence). The CDR3 DNA sequence: TGTGCCAGCAGTTTAGTTGGGACACAAGAGACCCAGTACTTC. This encodes CASSLVGTQETQYF.

In this sample, this clone turned up once. The chain is built from TRBV11-3 and TRBJ2-7; no clear D. Trimming took 1 base from V and 2 from J, leaving 9 bases between them. CDR3 size: 14 residues. Germline V lookup: CDR1 SGHNT, CDR2 YENEEA. DNA of the CDR3: TGTGCCAGCAGCTTAGTTCCAGGTACCTACGAGCAGTACTTC. This gives the protein CASSLVPGTYEQYF.